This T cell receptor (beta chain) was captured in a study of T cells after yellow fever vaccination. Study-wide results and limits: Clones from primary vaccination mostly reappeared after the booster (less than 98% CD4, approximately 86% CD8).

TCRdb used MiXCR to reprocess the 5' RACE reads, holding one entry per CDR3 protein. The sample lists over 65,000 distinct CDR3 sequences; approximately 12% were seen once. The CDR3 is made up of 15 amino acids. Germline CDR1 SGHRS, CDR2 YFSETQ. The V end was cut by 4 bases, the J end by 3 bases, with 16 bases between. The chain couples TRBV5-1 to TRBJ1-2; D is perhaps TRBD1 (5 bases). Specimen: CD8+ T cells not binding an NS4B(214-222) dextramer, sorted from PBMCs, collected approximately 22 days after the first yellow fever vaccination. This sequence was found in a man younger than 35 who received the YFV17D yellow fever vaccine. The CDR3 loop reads CASSLTGRPDYGYTF. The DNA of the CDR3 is TGCGCCAGCAGCCTAACGGGACGGCCGGACTATGGCTACACCTTC. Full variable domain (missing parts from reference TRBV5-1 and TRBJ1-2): KAGVTQTPRYLIKTRGQQVTLSCSPISGHRSVSWYQQTPGQGLQFLFEYFSETQRNKGNFPGRFSGRQFSNSRSEMNVSTLELGDSALYLCASSLTGRPDYGYTFGSGTRLTVV.